This T cell receptor beta chain is from a study of shared clonotypes between healthy human individuals (TCRdb year 2020). With regard to the full study: The cohort comprised a couple of women and a few men aged 18 to 49 years. For each donor, three plates each were used for CD4 naive and CD4 memory, two plates were used for CD8 naive, and one plate was used for CD8 memory. The study deeply sequenced blood TCR repertoires of about five healthy adults to estimate repertoire size and the extent of clonotype sharing between individuals. To increase sequencing depth and limit assay-specific biases, TCR repertoire library preparation and sequencing were carried out by different laboratories using diverse techniques. Leukapheresis yielded between about 0.9 and 9.5 billion PBMCs per donor. The study at large found these results: Larger estimated clonotype richness was generally found for naive subsets than for memory subsets. Even with the large sequencing depth, rarefaction of the sorted-subset datasets indicated that sequencing was incomplete. Clonotypes shared by all four sorted-subset donors showed higher generation probabilities than non-shared clonotypes. Because the study included a small number of donors, the genetic and exposure-history diversity represented was limited. Sampling was restricted to blood, and TCR repertoires in tissues likely differ from the TCR repertoires found in blood. Based on pairwise subsampling, the degree of clonotype sharing among donors was expected to be affected by sequencing depth. When a handful of donors were compared, the shared fraction of clonotypes was around 5.1% for naive CD4, around 3.6% for naive CD8, roughly 2.5% for memory CD4, and 0.4% for memory CD8.

Using the deep immunoSEQ assay, TCR CDR3 regions were amplified from genomic DNA by multiplex PCR. Extracted genomic DNA from each cell subset was distributed evenly across all wells of several immunoSEQ 96-well plates, and each plate was treated as a replicate. For sorted subsets, roughly 200 ng of genomic DNA, equivalent to around 31,000 T cell genomes, went into each replicate PCR. The purified libraries were quantified using a Qubit 3.0 fluorometer, sized with a Bioanalyzer 2100, and then quantified again using the KAPA Library Quantification kit. Every immunoSEQ 96-well plate was sequenced on a dedicated single-read 150-cycle Illumina NextSeq 550 flow cell. The study's own analysis went as follows. The immunoSEQ output contained only junctional sequences without quality scores, so filtering could not match that applied to full-length reads. To assign V/J genes and CDR3, sequences were annotated against IMGT germline references using PyIR, a Python wrapper for IgBLAST v1.9. Reads with weak V/J assignments (E-value above 1e-6), missing CDR3, stop codons, out-of-frame junctions, or ambiguous translated residues were removed. V3J clonotypes were defined as sequences sharing an identical inferred V gene, J gene, and CDR3 amino acid sequence. Percentage overlap between repertoires was computed as shared unique clonotypes divided by the size of the smaller repertoire. RTK rarefaction, the Chao1 estimator, and Recon v2.1 estimates of unobserved clonotypes were used to assess repertoire richness. For all TCRbeta clonotypes obtained by the gDNA method from four donors, generation probabilities were computed with OLGA. In its TCRdb copy, this immuneACCESS table keeps in-frame sequences only and misses some clones. Where compared with another copy, unresolved V genes explain less than half of these, and the others have no known cause. Clone size and the V and J calls come from that table; the DNA yielded D and trimming. Recorded for this sample are approximately 1.9 million clones; 85% to 95% of them occurred a single time. About 1.7% of the sample rests with the top ten.

Deletion took 4 bases off V and 2 bases off J, with a span of 9 bases between the germline ends. Measured from the cysteine to the phenylalanine, the CDR3 is 13 residues long. Only the CDR3 portion is preserved as DNA: 39 bases, with reading frame beginning at the first base. CDR1 MNHNS and CDR2 SASEGT were looked up in the germline V gene. For this clone: Its specific antigen is unknown. The record has no base qualities; no much larger clone is one base away.

CD8 naive samples consisted of CD45RO-negative cells that were positively selected for CCR7, yielding a CD45RA+CCR7+ population without TemRA cells. Donors were healthy HIV-negative adults with no recently reported acute infections or vaccinations. All donors were Caucasian adults living in Nashville, Tennessee, USA. Blood was obtained by leukapheresis, after which PBMCs were separated by Ficoll-Histopaque density gradient centrifugation and cryopreserved in liquid nitrogen vapor phase. Purity and quantity of every magnetically sorted T cell population were checked by analytical flow cytometry. Genomic DNA was isolated from each sorted fraction and quantified by UV absorbance on a Nanodrop 2000c.

Rearrangement joined TRBV6-1 to TRBJ2-7; a confident D gene designation cannot be given. Material for sequencing was naive CD8+ T cells from PBMCs. The cell subset or site label, as the study defines it: CD45RA+CCR7+. The sequence was obtained from a man between 18 and 35 years old in good health. Some clones in this sample may be carry-over from other donors' samples. The bases read TGTGCCAGCAGTGCGGCAACGGCCTACGAGCAGTACTTC. Translated, this gives CASSAATAYEQYF.